The table lists the clone carrying this T cell receptor (beta chain) with many counts. Its antigen is unidentified. Scientists recovered RNA and DNA together from roughly 20-30 mg of unsorted bulk tissue. TCR beta cDNA was reverse-transcribed from approximately 0.45 ug of total RNA. The reaction used a constant-region primer and ProtoScript II reverse transcriptase. Nested multiplex PCR, run for three rounds with slightly modified ARM-PCR, yielded TCR beta libraries. Researchers ran the first two PCR rounds for roughly 10 cycles each with TRBV1-TRBV30 forward primers and a C-beta reverse primer. One entry per CDR3 protein results from TCRdb running MiXCR on the multiplex PCR reads. The top ten hold 35% to 40% of the sample, which has around 35,000 distinct CDR3 sequences, 60% to 80% seen once. The data stem from a study of tumor-infiltrating lymphocytes in primary liver carcinoma. For the study at large: Tumors were stage T1-T3 N0M0, 4.2 to 10 cm across.

Study results and caveats: Less overlap was seen in tumor-adjacent and tumor-blood pairs than in tumor region pairs.

The CDR3 length is 18 residues. CDR1 SGHRS and CDR2 YFSETQ come from the germline V gene. The junction had 11 bases not matched to a gene; V was cut back by 4 bases and J by 6 bases. This chain joins TRBV5-1 and TRBJ1-6; 12 bases line up with TRBD1. Material for sequencing was tumor-adjacent normal liver tissue. This TCR was recovered from a man aged 40-50 years with primary liver carcinoma and hepatitis B virus infection. The CDR3 nucleotides read TGCGCCAGCAGCGGACAGGCGTCGGGACAGGGGGCTAATTCACCCCTCCACTTT. This codes for CASSGQASGQGANSPLHF.